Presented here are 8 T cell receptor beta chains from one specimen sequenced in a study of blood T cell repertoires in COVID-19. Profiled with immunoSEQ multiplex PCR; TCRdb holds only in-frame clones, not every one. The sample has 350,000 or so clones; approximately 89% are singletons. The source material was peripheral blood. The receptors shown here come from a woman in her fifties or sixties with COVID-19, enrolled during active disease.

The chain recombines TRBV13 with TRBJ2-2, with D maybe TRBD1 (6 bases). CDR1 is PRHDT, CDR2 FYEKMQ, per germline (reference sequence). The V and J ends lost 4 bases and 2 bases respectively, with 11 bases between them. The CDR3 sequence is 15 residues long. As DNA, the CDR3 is TGTGCCAGCAGCTCGGACAGAGAAAACACCGGGGAGCTGTTTTTT. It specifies CASSSDRENTGELFF.

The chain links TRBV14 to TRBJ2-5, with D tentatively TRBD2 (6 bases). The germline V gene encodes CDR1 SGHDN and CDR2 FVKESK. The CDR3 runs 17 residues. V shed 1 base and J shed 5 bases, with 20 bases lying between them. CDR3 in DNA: TGTGCCAGCAGCCAAGGTCCGCGGGGCGCAATAGGGGAGACCCAGTACTTC. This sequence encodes CASSQGPRGAIGETQYF.

CDR3: CASSFTQLAGTNEQFF. The DNA of the CDR3 is TGCGCCAGCAGCTTTACCCAGCTAGCGGGGACAAATGAGCAGTTCTTC. This rearrangement joins TRBV5-1 to TRBJ2-1, with 9 positions matching TRBD2. Germline V gene sequence: CDR1 SGHRS, CDR2 YFSETQ. CDR3 length equals 16 residues. Trimming cost V 2 bases and J 7 bases; bases outside gene matches: 10.

Here the CDR3 DNA reads TGCGCCAGCAGTTCCAGGGGGCTTAACACTGAAGCTTTCTTT. As protein: CASSSRGLNTEAFF. This sequence joins TRBV5-1 and TRBJ1-1, with 8 bases that match TRBD1. The germline V gene encodes CDR1 SGHRS and CDR2 YFSETQ. The junction had 5 bases not matched to a gene; V was cut back by 5 bases and J by 2 bases. The length of the CDR3 is 14 residues.

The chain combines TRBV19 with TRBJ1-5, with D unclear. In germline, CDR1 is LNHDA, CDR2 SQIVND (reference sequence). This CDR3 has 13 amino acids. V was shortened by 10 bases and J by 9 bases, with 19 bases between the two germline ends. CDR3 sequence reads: CATSLAGAMPQHF. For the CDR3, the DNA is TGTGCCACATCCCTGGCGGGCGCCATGCCCCAGCATTTT.

CDR3 sequence: CASSLAGGGRDEAFF. The CDR3 nucleotides are TGCGCCAGCAGCTTGGCAGGAGGGGGCAGGGATGAAGCTTTCTTT. V is TRBV5-1 and J is TRBJ1-1, with 7 bases identical to TRBD1. The V segment lost 0 bases and the J segment 7 bases; nucleotides outside the gene matches: 9. The CDR3 consists of 15 residues. CDR1 is SGHRS, CDR2 YFSETQ, per germline.

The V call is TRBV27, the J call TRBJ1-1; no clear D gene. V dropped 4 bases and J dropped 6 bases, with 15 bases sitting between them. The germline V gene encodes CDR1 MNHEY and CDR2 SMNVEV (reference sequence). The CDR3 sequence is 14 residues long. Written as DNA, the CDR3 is TGTGCCAGCAGTTCATTCATCCCGCGGGCTGAAGCTTTCTTT. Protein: CASSSFIPRAEAFF.

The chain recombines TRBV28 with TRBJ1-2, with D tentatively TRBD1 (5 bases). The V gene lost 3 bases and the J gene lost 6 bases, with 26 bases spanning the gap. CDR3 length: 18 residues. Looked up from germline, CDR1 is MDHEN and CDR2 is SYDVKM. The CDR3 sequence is CASSFLFSTASGRNGYTF. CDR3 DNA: TGTGCCAGCAGTTTTTTATTCTCTACGGCGTCAGGGCGGAATGGCTACACCTTC.